The 4 T cell receptor beta chains below all came from one sample that was sequenced in a study of shared clonotypes between healthy human individuals. Generated by immunoSEQ multiplex PCR, the TCRdb table keeps only in-frame clones and is missing some. The table records some 2 million clones, roughly 94% of them present only once. Material for sequencing was naive CD4+ T cells sorted from blood. Indicated subset: CD45RA+ positively selected. The receptors derive from a man aged 18 to 29 in good health.

V is TRBV29-1 and J is TRBJ1-2; 8 nucleotides line up with TRBD1. V lost 4 bases and J lost 8; bases outside the gene matches: 6. Germline V gene data show CDR1 as SQVTM and CDR2 as ANQGSEA. The length of the CDR3 is 12 residues. Here the CDR3 DNA reads TGCAGCGTTGGGACAGGGAACGGCGGCTACACCTTC. It specifies CSVGTGNGGYTF.

V usage is TRBV7-2 and J usage is TRBJ1-6, with 9 bases fitting TRBD1. The trim removed 2 bases at V and 9 bases at J, leaving 8 bases unmatched. This CDR3 spans 16 amino acids. CDR1 and CDR2 from the germline V gene are SGHTA and FQGNSA. In DNA, the CDR3 is TGTGCCAGCAGCTTAAAGGGACAGGGAAGTGGTTCACCCCTCCACTTT. This encodes CASSLKGQGSGSPLHF.

V gene TRBV7-9 combines with J gene TRBJ2-7, with TRBD2 matching 10 bases. V lost 5 bases to trimming and J lost 0 bases; unmatched junction nucleotides: 13. Germline V gives CDR1 SEHNR, CDR2 FQNEAQ (reference sequence). This CDR3 has 18 amino acids. The CDR3 spells CASSLGKTGTSDSYEQYF. CDR3 DNA sequence: TGTGCCAGCAGCCTCGGGAAAACAGGGACTAGCGACTCCTACGAGCAGTACTTC. The variable domain in full, completed from reference TRBV7-9 and TRBJ2-7, reads DTGVSQNPRHKITKRGQNVTFRCDPISEHNRLYWYRQTLGQGPEFLTYFQNEAQLEKSRLLSDRFSAERPKGSFSTLEIQRTEQGDSAMYLCASSLGKTGTSDSYEQYFGPGTRLTVT.

The chain employs TRBV9 and TRBJ2-1; D might be TRBD2 (5 bases). Germline V lookup: CDR1 SGDLS, CDR2 YYNGEE. The CDR3 extends over 14 amino acids. The V end lost 4 bases, the J end lost 6 bases, and 14 bases lay between the germline ends. CDR3: CASSSAVTSNEQFF. Written as DNA, the CDR3 is TGTGCCAGCAGCTCAGCGGTGACAAGCAATGAGCAGTTCTTC.